This is a list of T cell receptor beta chains from one sample in a study of T-cell memory formation after mild COVID-19. TCRdb processed the 5' RACE reads anew with MiXCR; each CDR3 protein has one entry. This sample has 350,000 to 450,000 distinct CDR3 sequences, with more than 20% found just once. Input material: PBMCs or a T cell subset sorted from them (not recorded which). These receptors were taken from an adult woman who had mild COVID-19 (a few samples of this study predate the infection). Cell type and time point are not known. The CDR3 runs from the conserved cysteine through the conserved F or W. Fields, in order: V gene, J gene, CDR3 protein.

v_gene: TRBV7-2; j_gene: TRBJ2-2; CDR3aa: CASSSNSAGELFF
v_gene: TRBV5-6; j_gene: TRBJ2-7; CDR3aa: CASSSWGLAEYEQYF
v_gene: TRBV7-8; j_gene: TRBJ1-1; CDR3aa: CASSSLPGGNTEAFF
v_gene: TRBV4-3; j_gene: TRBJ2-3; CDR3aa: CASSQDLDLGTDTQYF
v_gene: TRBV7-2; j_gene: TRBJ1-2; CDR3aa: CASSLQNNYGYTF
v_gene: TRBV7-9; j_gene: TRBJ1-1; CDR3aa: CASSLARTGTEAFF
v_gene: TRBV20-1; j_gene: TRBJ1-5; CDR3aa: CSARGGGSNQPQHF
v_gene: TRBV20-1; j_gene: TRBJ2-7; CDR3aa: CSASDRDRGLSYEQYF
v_gene: TRBV7-8; j_gene: TRBJ2-2; CDR3aa: CASSGGTRGNTGELFF
v_gene: TRBV13; j_gene: TRBJ2-7; CDR3aa: CASSFRQPPYEQYF
v_gene: TRBV27; j_gene: TRBJ2-1; CDR3aa: CASSFMRTSVSSYNEQFF
v_gene: TRBV6-5; j_gene: TRBJ2-7; CDR3aa: CASSYDRGNEQYF
v_gene: TRBV19; j_gene: TRBJ1-1; CDR3aa: CATRTGNTEAFF
v_gene: TRBV7-8; j_gene: TRBJ1-1; CDR3aa: CASSLDRGLPNTEAFF
v_gene: TRBV25-1; j_gene: TRBJ2-7; CDR3aa: CASSESGQGGPYEQYF
v_gene: TRBV20-1; j_gene: TRBJ2-2; CDR3aa: CSALYGRELAGELFF
v_gene: TRBV6-6; j_gene: TRBJ1-5; CDR3aa: CASSLDNSNQPQHF
v_gene: TRBV20-1; j_gene: TRBJ2-1; CDR3aa: CSAEGTGADNEQFF
v_gene: TRBV6-2/TRBV6-3; j_gene: TRBJ2-3; CDR3aa: CASSYDSSTMDTQYF
v_gene: TRBV5-1; j_gene: TRBJ1-1; CDR3aa: CASSLGNQGEKAFF
v_gene: TRBV27; j_gene: TRBJ2-5; CDR3aa: CASRTYSGGARETQYF
v_gene: TRBV3-1; j_gene: TRBJ2-3; CDR3aa: CASSQGRDRDTDTQYF
v_gene: TRBV6-5; j_gene: TRBJ1-1; CDR3aa: CASSYSIVAGNTEAFF
v_gene: TRBV20-1; j_gene: TRBJ2-7; CDR3aa: CRVSGGNYEQYF
v_gene: TRBV7-2; j_gene: TRBJ1-3; CDR3aa: CASSLAWGLSGNTIYF